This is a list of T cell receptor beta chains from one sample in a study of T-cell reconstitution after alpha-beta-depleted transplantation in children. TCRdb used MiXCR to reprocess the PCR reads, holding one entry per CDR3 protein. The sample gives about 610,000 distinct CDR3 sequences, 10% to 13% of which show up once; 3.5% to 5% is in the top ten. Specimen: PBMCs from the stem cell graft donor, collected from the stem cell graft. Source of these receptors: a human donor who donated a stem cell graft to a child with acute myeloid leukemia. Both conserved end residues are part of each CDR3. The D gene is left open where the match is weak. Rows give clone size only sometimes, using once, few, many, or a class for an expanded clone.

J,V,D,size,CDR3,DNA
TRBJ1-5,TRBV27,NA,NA,CASSFFGTRGNQPQHF,TGTGCCAGCAGTTTCTTCGGCACGCGGGGCAATCAGCCCCAGCATTTT
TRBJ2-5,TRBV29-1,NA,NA,CSLVRSAQETQYF,TGCAGCCTTGTGCGTAGCGCCCAAGAGACCCAGTACTTC
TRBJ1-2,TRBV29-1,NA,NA,CSVDGTLQGYYGYTF,TGCAGCGTTGATGGGACCCTACAGGGCTACTATGGCTACACCTTC
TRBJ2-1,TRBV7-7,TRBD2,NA,CASSHGLAGGPEQFF,TGTGCTAGCAGCCACGGACTAGCGGGAGGGCCTGAGCAGTTCTTC
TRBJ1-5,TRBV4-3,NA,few,CASSVRQNSNQPQHF,TGCGCCAGCAGCGTTAGACAGAATAGCAATCAGCCCCAGCATTTT
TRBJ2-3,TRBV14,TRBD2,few,CASSQGTSGRSTDTQYF,TGTGCCAGCAGCCAGGGAACTAGCGGGAGAAGCACAGATACGCAGTATTTT
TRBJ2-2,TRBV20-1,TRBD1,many,CSAITGGSTGELFF,TGCAGTGCTATAACAGGGGGAAGCACCGGGGAGCTGTTTTTT
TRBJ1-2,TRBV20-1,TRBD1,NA,CSAPPIGTDYGYTF,TGCAGTGCTCCCCCTATCGGGACAGACTATGGCTACACCTTC
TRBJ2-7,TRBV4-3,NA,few,CASSQLPGGEQYF,TGCGCCAGCAGCCAACTTCCTGGGGGCGAGCAGTACTTC
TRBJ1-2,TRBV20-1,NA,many,CSARDVGGINYGYTF,TGCAGTGCTAGAGATGTGGGGGGCATAAACTATGGCTACACCTTC
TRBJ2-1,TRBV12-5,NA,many,CASGLRGDNEQFF,TGTGCTAGTGGTTTAAGGGGGGACAATGAGCAGTTCTTC
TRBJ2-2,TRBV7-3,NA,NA,CASSLTQMNTGELFF,TGTGCCAGCAGCTTAACACAAATGAACACCGGGGAGCTGTTTTTT
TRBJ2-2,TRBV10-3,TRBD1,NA,CAISAGQGVSTGELFF,TGTGCCATCAGTGCAGGACAGGGAGTGTCCACCGGGGAGCTGTTTTTT
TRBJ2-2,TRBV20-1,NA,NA,CSARDGRANTGELFF,TGCAGTGCTAGAGACGGGCGGGCGAACACCGGGGAGCTGTTTTTT
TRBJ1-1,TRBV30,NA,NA,CAWGGHGGGFSNTEAFF,TGTGCCTGGGGGGGACACGGAGGGGGTTTTTCGAACACTGAAGCTTTCTTT
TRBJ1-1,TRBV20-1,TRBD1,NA,CSAGGTDTEAFF,TGCAGTGCTGGAGGGACAGACACTGAAGCTTTCTTT
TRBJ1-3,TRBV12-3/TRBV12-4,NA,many,CASSLLGISGNTIYF,TGTGCCAGCAGTTTACTTGGAATCTCTGGAAACACCATATATTTT
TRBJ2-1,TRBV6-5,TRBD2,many,CASSLTSGGYNEQFF,TGTGCCAGCAGTTTAACTAGCGGGGGTTACAATGAGCAGTTCTTC
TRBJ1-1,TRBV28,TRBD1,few,CASSLGTGGAFF,TGTGCCAGCAGTCTGGGAACAGGGGGAGCTTTCTTT